The following is a T cell receptor beta chain sequence with its context. The antigen remains undetermined. The sample originates from a study of CD8+ T cells in alopecia areata. Regarding the study as a whole: On tofacitinib, scalp clonality and expanded CD8+ clones among top 100 fell significantly. A great number of expanded lesional clones endured in scalp and blood during tofacitinib.

cDNA serving as the sequencing template came from extracted, reverse transcribed RNA. The table came from immunoSEQ multiplex PCR; TCRdb's copy has only in-frame clones and leaves some out. The sample holds 180,000 or so clones, about half seen once. Treatment meaning: oral pan-JAK inhibitor, 5-10 mg twice daily. The receptor's source is a human donor with alopecia areata. The sequenced sample was CD8+ T cells sorted from blood, obtained around week 54, from a patient treated with tofacitinib.

The CDR3 nucleotides are TGTGCCAGCAGTACCGACAGTGCGGGACGGACTGAAGCTTTCTTT. Encoded protein: CASSTDSAGRTEAFF. This sequence joins TRBV27 and TRBJ1-1; D is possibly TRBD1 (5 bases). The CDR3 loop spans 15 amino acids. V was cut by 5 bases and J by 5 bases, with 18 bases left in between. Germline values: CDR1 MNHEY, CDR2 SMNVEV (reference sequence).